Below are 16 T cell receptor beta chains sequenced from a single sample in a study of response to subunit inactivated influenza vaccine. Each CDR3 protein gets one entry after TCRdb re-called the RT-PCR reads with MiXCR. The repertoire holds roughly 670,000 distinct CDR3 sequences, with 14% as singletons. The source was PBMCs from blood, collected about 14 days before vaccination. The receptors derive from a man in his fifties who received an inactivated influenza vaccine.

This chain connects TRBV7-2 to TRBJ2-3, with 7 bases identical to TRBD1. The length of the CDR3 is 16 residues. The ends lost 0 bases at V and 0 bases at J; junction bases unmatched: 3. Germline loops: CDR1 SGHTA, CDR2 FQGNSA. CDR3 region: CASSLARTGSTDTQYF. CDR3 coding DNA: TGTGCCAGCAGCTTAGCCAGGACAGGAAGCACAGATACGCAGTATTTT.

The gene calls are TRBV7-6 and TRBJ2-2; 8 positions match TRBD2. The V segment lost 5 bases and the J segment 4 bases; nucleotides outside the gene matches: 12. This CDR3 has 17 amino acids. Germline V gene data show CDR1 as SGHVS and CDR2 as FNYEAQ. This CDR3 reads CASSQRPGGAVTGELFF. The CDR3 DNA reads as TGTGCCAGCAGCCAACGACCCGGGGGGGCGGTCACCGGGGAGCTGTTTTTT.

This clonotype appeared many times. The chain joins TRBV12-3 or TRBV12-4 to TRBJ1-1; D is undetermined. V shed 3 bases and J shed 4 bases, with 6 bases lying between them. The CDR3 has 12 residues. CDR3 loop: CASSLVGTEAFF. The CDR3 DNA sequence: TGTGCCAGCAGTTTGGTGGGCACTGAAGCTTTCTTT.

The gene calls are TRBV7-6 and TRBJ2-3; TRBD2 aligns across 11 bases. CDR3 size: 15 residues. CDR1 is SGHVS and CDR2 is FNYEAQ in the germline V gene. Trimming took 5 bases from V and 5 from J; bases not matched to a gene: 6. CDR3 in DNA: TGTGCCAGCAGCCCACTAGCGGGAGAGAAAGATACGCAGTATTTT. Amino acid sequence: CASSPLAGEKDTQYF.

Only a few counts were recorded for this clonotype. The chain couples TRBV4-3 to TRBJ2-7, with D tentatively TRBD1 (6 bases). Germline values: CDR1 LGHNA, CDR2 YSLEER. CDR3 length equals 16 residues. V was cut by 4 bases and J by 3 bases, with 19 bases left in between. This CDR3 reads CASSPERSARGYEQYF. The CDR3 bases are TGCGCCAGCAGCCCAGAGCGAAGCGCCAGGGGCTACGAGCAGTACTTC.

In its sample, this clonotype was seen a few times. The J gene is TRBJ2-3, the V gene TRBV12-3 or TRBV12-4; a weak D match, TRBD2 (5 bases). This CDR3 has 15 residues. V gave up 4 bases and J gave up 2 bases, with 13 bases separating them. CDR3 sequence: CASSWAGLATDTQYF. CDR3 bases: TGTGCCAGCAGTTGGGCCGGTCTAGCCACAGATACGCAGTATTTT.

This clonotype has a handful of counts. The chain carries TRBV12-3 or TRBV12-4 and TRBJ2-7, with D hard to call. The length of the CDR3 is 14 residues. Trimming took off 6 bases at V and 6 bases at J, with 18 bases between the two ends. In DNA form, the CDR3 reads TGTGCCAGCAGCCCTGTTCTGAATTCTGGCGAGCAGTACTTC. Translated, it gives CASSPVLNSGEQYF.

The genes are TRBV2 and TRBJ2-1; 10 positions match TRBD2. The length of the CDR3 is 16 residues. Germline trimming cut 5 bases from V and 2 bases from J; bases unmatched to any gene: 6. Per germline, CDR1 SNHLY and CDR2 FYNNEI. The CDR3 region has the DNA TGTGCCAGCAGTCTAGCGGGGGCCTATACCTACAATGAGCAGTTCTTC. Translated: CASSLAGAYTYNEQFF.

V and J are TRBV12-3 or TRBV12-4 and TRBJ2-2; tentative D call: TRBD1 (6 bases). The CDR3 length is 14 residues. Trimming left V 6 bases short and J 5 bases short, with 13 bases between. In DNA, the CDR3 is TGTGCCAGCAGGGTGGACAGCTTAACCGGGGAGCTGTTTTTT. Translation gives CASRVDSLTGELFF.

This clonotype has only a few counts. CDR3 residues: CASSARPGLAGSSSYEQYF. DNA for the CDR3: TGTGCCAGCAGTGCCCGGCCCGGACTAGCGGGATCGAGCTCCTACGAGCAGTACTTC. The gene calls are TRBV25-1 and TRBJ2-7; 12 bases map to TRBD2. After removal of 4 bases from V and 0 bases from J, the junction contained 13 bases not matched to a gene. Looked up from germline, CDR1 is MGHDK and CDR2 is SYGVNS. This CDR3 contains 19 residues.

The chain recombines TRBV3-1 with TRBJ2-5; possible D gene TRBD1, 5 bases. Germline values: CDR1 LGHDT, CDR2 YNNKEL (reference sequence). The CDR3 contains 13 residues. Trimming took 4 bases from V and 4 from J, leaving 10 bases between them. CDR3 nucleotides: TGTGCCAGCAGCCGGGGCGAACTAGAGACCCAGTACTTC. Residues: CASSRGELETQYF.

The rearrangement joins TRBV6-1 to TRBJ2-3; either TRBD1 or TRBD2 may supply D (6 bases each). From germline, CDR1 is MNHNS and CDR2 SASEGT. This CDR3 comprises 16 residues. The ends were cut back, 6 bases at V and 3 bases at J, with 19 bases in the middle. In DNA, the CDR3 is TGTGCCAGCAGGACCGATAAGGGGGGCCTAACAGATACGCAGTATTTT. It is translated as CASRTDKGGLTDTQYF.

This clonotype was seen at least ten times. The chain carries TRBV11-2 and TRBJ2-1; 9 bases are a match to TRBD1. CDR1 SGHAT and CDR2 FQNNGV come from the germline V gene. The CDR3 has 22 amino acids. J lost 5 bases, V lost 0 bases, and 23 bases had no gene match. CDR3 loop: CASSLEWGWDRVAIQRNNEQFF. In nucleotides, the CDR3 is TGTGCCAGCAGCTTAGAGTGGGGGTGGGACAGGGTTGCGATACAACGGAACAATGAGCAGTTCTTC.

This clonotype was observed many times. The chain combines TRBV7-9 with TRBJ2-5, with TRBD1 matching over 9 bases. Per germline, CDR1 SEHNR and CDR2 FQNEAQ (reference sequence). CDR3 length equals 12 residues. V lost 5 bases to trimming and J lost 7 bases; unmatched junction nucleotides: 2. For the CDR3, the DNA is TGTGCCAGCAGCCTGGGACAGGGGACCCAGTACTTC. Its translation: CASSLGQGTQYF.

This clonotype has a handful of counts. The chain uses TRBV3-1 and TRBJ1-1, with 7 nucleotides matching TRBD1. The CDR3 runs to 13 residues. Per germline, CDR1 LGHDT and CDR2 YNNKEL (reference sequence). V shed 6 bases, J shed 6 bases, and the junction held 7 bases outside the gene matches. CDR3 protein: CASRPGTAPEAFF. CDR3 DNA sequence: TGTGCCAGCAGGCCAGGGACAGCTCCTGAAGCTTTCTTT.

The table lists this clonotype with a few counts. The chain employs TRBV4-3 and TRBJ2-3, with D tentatively TRBD2 (6 bases). Looked up from germline, CDR1 is LGHNA and CDR2 is YSLEER. The V end was cut by 0 bases, the J end by 0 bases, with 13 bases between. The CDR3 loop spans 17 amino acids. DNA for the CDR3: TGCGCCAGCAGCCAAGACCCCGCACGGGGGAGCACAGATACGCAGTATTTT. This encodes CASSQDPARGSTDTQYF.